This T cell receptor beta chain derives from a study of T cells after somatic rescue of genetic block. The V gene lost 2 bases and the J gene lost 2 bases, with 10 bases spanning the gap. In germline, CDR1 is MNHEY, CDR2 SMNVEV (reference sequence). The CDR3 length is 14 residues. The method was immunoSEQ multiplex PCR; TCRdb's version includes in-frame clones alone and lacks a portion of them. There are roughly 15,000 clones in the sample; roughly 70% occur only once, and around 21% lies in the top ten. The sequencing sample was made of peripheral blood mononuclear cells (PBMCs). The chain employs TRBV27 and TRBJ2-7; D is possibly TRBD1 or TRBD2 (6 bases each). This TCR derives from a boy younger than 18. CDR3 in DNA: TGTGCCAGCAGTTTACTAAGGGGGGCCTACGAGCAGTACTTC. This gives the protein CASSLLRGAYEQYF.